This TCR beta chain came from a study of blood T cell repertoires in COVID-19. Trimming shortened V by 1 base and J by 5 bases, and 12 bases separated the two germline ends. The CDR3 spans 14 residues. Germline CDR1 is SGHTA and CDR2 is FQGNSA. In the study's own analysis: Amplified reference gene primers provided the basis for estimating nucleated cell counts. Libraries were prepared by immunoSEQ multiplex PCR; TCRdb keeps only in-frame clonotypes and omits some of them. D and trimming were read from the DNA, whereas the V and J calls and clone size are those reported in that table. The data contain hundreds of thousands of clones, 70% to 90% of them seen just once; the ten biggest clones take up roughly 0.8%.

The sequence came from a young woman with acute or convalescent COVID-19. The sample comprised peripheral blood. The gene calls are TRBV7-2 and TRBJ2-7, with D uncertain. The CDR3 sequence is CASSLEVGFDEQYF. The CDR3 DNA sequence: TGTGCCAGCAGCTTAGAAGTCGGGTTCGACGAGCAGTACTTC.